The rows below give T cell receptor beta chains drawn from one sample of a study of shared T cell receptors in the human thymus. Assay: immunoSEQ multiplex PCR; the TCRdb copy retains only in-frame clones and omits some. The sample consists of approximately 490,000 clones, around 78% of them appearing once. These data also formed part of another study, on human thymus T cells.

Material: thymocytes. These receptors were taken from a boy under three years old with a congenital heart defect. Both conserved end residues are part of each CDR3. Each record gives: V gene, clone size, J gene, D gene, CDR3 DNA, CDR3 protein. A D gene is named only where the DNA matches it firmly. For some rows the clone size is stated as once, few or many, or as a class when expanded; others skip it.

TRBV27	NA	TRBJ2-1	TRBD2	TGTGCCAGCAGTGCTACTAGCGGGGGGTACAATGAGCAGTTCTTC	CASSATSGGYNEQFF
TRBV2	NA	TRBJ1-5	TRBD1	TGTGCCAGCAGTGCGACCGGACAGGGGAATCAGCCCCAGCATTTT	CASSATGQGNQPQHF
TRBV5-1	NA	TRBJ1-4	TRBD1	TGCGCCAGCAGCCTAGACCAGGGACAGGAGACCGAAAAACTGTTTTTT	CASSLDQGQETEKLFF
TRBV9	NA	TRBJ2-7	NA	TGTGCCAGCAGCCCAGGGGGGCTGACTAGTCCGTACGAGCAGTACTTC	CASSPGGLTSPYEQYF
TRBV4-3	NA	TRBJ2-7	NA	TGCGCCAGCAGCCAATCGAGGAGACCCTACGAGCAGTACTTC	CASSQSRRPYEQYF
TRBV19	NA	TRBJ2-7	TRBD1	TGTGCCAGTAGTATCCTACCCGGGACAGACTTATCCTACGAGCAGTACTTC	CASSILPGTDLSYEQYF
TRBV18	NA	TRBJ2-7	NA	TGTGCCAGCTCCCCATGGTCCCAGGTCGAGCAGTACTTC	CASSPWSQVEQYF
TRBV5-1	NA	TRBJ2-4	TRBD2	TGCGCCAGCAGCTTGGCCGGCCTAGCGGGAGGGCAGCTAGCCAAAAACATTCAGTACTTC	CASSLAGLAGGQLAKNIQYF
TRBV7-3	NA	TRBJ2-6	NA	TGTGCCAGCAGCTTTCACGCACCCCGACAGGCTCGCTCTGGGGCCAACGTCCTGACTTTC	CASSFHAPRQARSGANVLTF
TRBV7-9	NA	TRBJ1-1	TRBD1	TGTGCCAGCAGCTTAGCCCCCCTTAACAGGGGCCGAGGAACTGAAGCTTTCTTT	CASSLAPLNRGRGTEAFF
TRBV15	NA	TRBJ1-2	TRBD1	TGTGCCACCAGCAGACCCTACTATAGGGACAGGGGCCACGGGGGAGGCTATGGCTACACCTTC	CATSRPYYRDRGHGGGYGYTF
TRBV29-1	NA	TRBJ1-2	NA	TGCAGCGTTGATTCAGGGGACGGCTATGGCTACACCTTC	CSVDSGDGYGYTF
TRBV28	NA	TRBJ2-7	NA	TGTGCCAGCAGTTTAGTCAGGGCCCACGAGCAGTACTTC	CASSLVRAHEQYF
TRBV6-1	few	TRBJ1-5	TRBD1	TGTGCCAGCAGTGAAAGGGGGCATCAGCCCCAGCATTTT	CASSERGHQPQHF
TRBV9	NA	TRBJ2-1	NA	TGTGCCAGCAGCTCCAGGCCGGGCGTATACAGGAGTGAGCAGTTCTTC	CASSSRPGVYRSEQFF
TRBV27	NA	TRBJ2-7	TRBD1	TGTGCCAGCAGTCTCAACAGGGGGCGCTTTTACGAGCAGTACTTC	CASSLNRGRFYEQYF
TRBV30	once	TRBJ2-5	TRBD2	TGTGCCTGGAGTGGCTCAGCAACCGCGGGACTAGCGGCGAGGGAGACCCAGTACTTC	CAWSGSATAGLAARETQYF
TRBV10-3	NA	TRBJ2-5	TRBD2	TGTGCCATCAGGCGGGGGACTAGCGGGAGAGGGGTCGAAGAGACCCAGTACTTC	CAIRRGTSGRGVEETQYF
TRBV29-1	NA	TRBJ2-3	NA	TGCAGCGTTGGACCCCAGGGGACCCCAGATACGCAGTATTTT	CSVGPQGTPDTQYF
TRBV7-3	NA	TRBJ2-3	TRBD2	TGTGCCAGCAGCCCCGGGAGGAGGCTACCCGACACAGATACGCAGTATTTT	CASSPGRRLPDTDTQYF
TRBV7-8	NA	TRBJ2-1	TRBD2	TGTGCCAGCAGCTTAGGCGGGAGCGAGTACAATGAGCAGTTCTTC	CASSLGGSEYNEQFF
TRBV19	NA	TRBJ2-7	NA	TGTGCCAGTAAGTTAACAGCCCTCTACGAGCAGTACTTC	CASKLTALYEQYF
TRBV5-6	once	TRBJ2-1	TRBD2	TGTGCCAGCAGCCTAACGGATCCCGGGACTAGCGGGAGCCCCAATGAGCAGTTCTTC	CASSLTDPGTSGSPNEQFF
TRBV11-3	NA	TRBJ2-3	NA	TGTGCCAGCAGCTTACCCTGGGGGGAGGCAGACACAGATACGCAGTATTTT	CASSLPWGEADTDTQYF
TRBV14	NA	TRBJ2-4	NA	TGTGCCAGCAGCCAAGGCCAGGTCTCAGCCAAAAACATTCAGTACTTC	CASSQGQVSAKNIQYF
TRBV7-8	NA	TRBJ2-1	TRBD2	TGTGCCAGCAGCTTAGACTGGCGGGAGCGACATGAGCAGTTCTTC	CASSLDWRERHEQFF
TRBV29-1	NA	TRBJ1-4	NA	TGCAGCGCCCACGGGGGGTTGGAAACTAATGAAAAACTGTTTTTT	CSAHGGLETNEKLFF
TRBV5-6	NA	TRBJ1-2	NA	TGTGCCAGCAGCCCGGGGCTGGGGGACACCTATGGCTACACCTTC	CASSPGLGDTYGYTF
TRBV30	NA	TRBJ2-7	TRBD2	TGTGCCTGGAGACGGGAGGAAGTGAGCCAGGGATCCTACGAGCAGTACTTC	CAWRREEVSQGSYEQYF
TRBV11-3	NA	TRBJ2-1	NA	TGTGCCAGCAGCCCTGGGACTCCCCCCAACAATGAGCAGTTCTTC	CASSPGTPPNNEQFF
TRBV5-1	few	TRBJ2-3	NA	TGCGCCAGCAGCTTGGCCTCTAGCACAGATACGCAGTATTTT	CASSLASSTDTQYF